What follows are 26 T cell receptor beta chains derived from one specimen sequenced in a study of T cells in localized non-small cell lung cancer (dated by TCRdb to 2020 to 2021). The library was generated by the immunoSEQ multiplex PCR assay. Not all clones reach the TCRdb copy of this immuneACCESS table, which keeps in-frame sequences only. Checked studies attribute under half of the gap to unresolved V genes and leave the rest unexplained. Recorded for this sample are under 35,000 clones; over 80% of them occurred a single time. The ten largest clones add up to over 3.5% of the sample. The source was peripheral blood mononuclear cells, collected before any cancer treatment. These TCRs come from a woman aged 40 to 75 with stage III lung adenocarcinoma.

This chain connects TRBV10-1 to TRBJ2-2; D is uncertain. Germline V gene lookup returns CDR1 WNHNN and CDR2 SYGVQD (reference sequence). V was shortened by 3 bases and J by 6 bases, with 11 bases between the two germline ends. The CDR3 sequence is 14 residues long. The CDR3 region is CASSEEVGAGELFF. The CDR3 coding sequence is TGCGCCAGCAGTGAAGAGGTGGGCGCCGGGGAGCTGTTTTTT.

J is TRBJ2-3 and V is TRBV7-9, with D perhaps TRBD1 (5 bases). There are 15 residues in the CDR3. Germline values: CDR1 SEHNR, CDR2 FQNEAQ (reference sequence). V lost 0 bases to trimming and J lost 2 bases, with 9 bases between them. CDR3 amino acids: CASSLAKGLTDTQYF. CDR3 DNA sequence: TGTGCCAGCAGCTTAGCGAAGGGGCTCACAGATACGCAGTATTTT.

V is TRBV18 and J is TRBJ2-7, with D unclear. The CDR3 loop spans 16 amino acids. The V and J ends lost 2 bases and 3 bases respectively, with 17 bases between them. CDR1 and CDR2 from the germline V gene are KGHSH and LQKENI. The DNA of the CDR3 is TGTGCCAGCTCACCATCGAGGTTCAGGTTTTACTACGAGCAGTACTTC. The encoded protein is CASSPSRFRFYYEQYF.

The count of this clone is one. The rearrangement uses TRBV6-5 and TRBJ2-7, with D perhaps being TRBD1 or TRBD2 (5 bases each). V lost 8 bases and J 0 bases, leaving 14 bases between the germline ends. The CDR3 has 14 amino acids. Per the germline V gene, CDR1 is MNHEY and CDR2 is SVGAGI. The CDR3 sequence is CASSGPRSSYEQYF. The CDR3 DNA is TGTGCCAGCTCGGGACCCCGAAGCTCCTACGAGCAGTACTTC.

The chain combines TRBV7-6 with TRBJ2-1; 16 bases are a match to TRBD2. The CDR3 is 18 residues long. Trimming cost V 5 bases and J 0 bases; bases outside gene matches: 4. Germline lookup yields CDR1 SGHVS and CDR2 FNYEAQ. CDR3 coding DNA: TGTGCCAGCAGCCCGGGACTAGCGGGAGGGAGCTCCTACAATGAGCAGTTCTTC. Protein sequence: CASSPGLAGGSSYNEQFF.

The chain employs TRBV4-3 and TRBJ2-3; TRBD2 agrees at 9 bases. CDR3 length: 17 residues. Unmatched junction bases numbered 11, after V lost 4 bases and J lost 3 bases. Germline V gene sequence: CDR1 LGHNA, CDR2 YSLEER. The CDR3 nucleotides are TGCGCCAGCAGCCCTACCGTGCTAGCGGGACAAACAGATACGCAGTATTTT. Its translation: CASSPTVLAGQTDTQYF.

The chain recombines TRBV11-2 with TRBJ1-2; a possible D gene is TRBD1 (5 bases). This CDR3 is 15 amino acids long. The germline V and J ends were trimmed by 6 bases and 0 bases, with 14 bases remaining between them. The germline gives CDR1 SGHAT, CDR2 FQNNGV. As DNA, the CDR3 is TGTGCCAGCAGACCTCAGGGAGCCGCTAACTATGGCTACACCTTC. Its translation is CASRPQGAANYGYTF. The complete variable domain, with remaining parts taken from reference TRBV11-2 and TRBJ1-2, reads EAGVAQSPRYKIIEKRQSVAFWCNPISGHATLYWYQQILGQGPKLLIQFQNNGVVDDSQLPKDRFSAERLKGVDSTLKIQPAKLEDSAVYLCASRPQGAANYGYTFGSGTRLTVV.

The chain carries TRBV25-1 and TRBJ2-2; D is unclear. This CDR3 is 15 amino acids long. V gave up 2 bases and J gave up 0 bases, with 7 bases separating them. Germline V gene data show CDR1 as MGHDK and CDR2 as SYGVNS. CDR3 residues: CASSETRANTGELFF. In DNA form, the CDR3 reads TGTGCCAGCAGTGAAACCCGGGCGAACACCGGGGAGCTGTTTTTT.

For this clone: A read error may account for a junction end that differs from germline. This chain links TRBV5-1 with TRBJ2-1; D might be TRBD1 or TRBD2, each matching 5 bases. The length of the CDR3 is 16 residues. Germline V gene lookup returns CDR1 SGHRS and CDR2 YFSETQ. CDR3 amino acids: CASSLAGTSSDNEQFF. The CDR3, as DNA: TGCGCCAGCAGCTTGGCAGGGACCTCCTCCGACAATGAGCAGTTCTTC. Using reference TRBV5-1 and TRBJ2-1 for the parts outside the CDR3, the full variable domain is KAGVTQTPRYLIKTRGQQVTLSCSPISGHRSVSWYQQTPGQGLQFLFEYFSETQRNKGNFPGRFSGRQFSNSRSEMNVSTLELGDSALYLCASSLAGTSSDNEQFFGPGTRLTVL.

Written as DNA, the CDR3 is TGTGCCAGCAGCTCCTCAGATACGCAGTATTTT. Amino acids: CASSSSDTQYF. V is TRBV7-2 and J is TRBJ2-3; no clear D. This CDR3 is built from 11 residues. Germline assignment: CDR1 SGHTA and CDR2 FQGNSA. V lost 4 bases and J 4 bases, leaving 3 bases between the germline ends.

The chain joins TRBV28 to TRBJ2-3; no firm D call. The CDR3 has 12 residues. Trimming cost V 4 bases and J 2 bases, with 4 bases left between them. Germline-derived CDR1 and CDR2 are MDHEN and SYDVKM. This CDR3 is CASSSYTDTQYF. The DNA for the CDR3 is TGTGCCAGCAGTTCCTACACAGATACGCAGTATTTT.

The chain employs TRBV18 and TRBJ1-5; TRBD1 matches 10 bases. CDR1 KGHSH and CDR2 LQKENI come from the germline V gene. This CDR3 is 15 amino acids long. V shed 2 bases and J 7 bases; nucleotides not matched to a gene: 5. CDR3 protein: CASSPDRGLRQPQHF. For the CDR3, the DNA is TGTGCCAGCTCACCAGACAGGGGGCTCCGACAGCCCCAGCATTTT.

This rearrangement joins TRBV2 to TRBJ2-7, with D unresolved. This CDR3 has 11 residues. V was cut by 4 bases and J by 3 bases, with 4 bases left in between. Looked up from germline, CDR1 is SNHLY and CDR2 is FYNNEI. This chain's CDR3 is CASSGSYEQYF. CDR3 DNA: TGTGCCAGCAGTGGGAGCTACGAGCAGTACTTC. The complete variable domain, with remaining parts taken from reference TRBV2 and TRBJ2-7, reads EPEVTQTPSHQVTQMGQEVILRCVPISNHLYFYWYRQILGQKVEFLVSFYNNEISEKSEIFDDQFSVERPDGSNFTLKIRSTKLEDSAMYFCASSGSYEQYFGPGTRLTVT.

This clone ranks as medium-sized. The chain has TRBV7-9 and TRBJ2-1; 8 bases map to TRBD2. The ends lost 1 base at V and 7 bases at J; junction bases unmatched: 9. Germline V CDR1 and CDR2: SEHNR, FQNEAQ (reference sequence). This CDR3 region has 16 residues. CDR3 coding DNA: TGTGCCAGCAGCTTAGTGTCAGCGGGGGAGGGTAATGAGCAGTTCTTC. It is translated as CASSLVSAGEGNEQFF.

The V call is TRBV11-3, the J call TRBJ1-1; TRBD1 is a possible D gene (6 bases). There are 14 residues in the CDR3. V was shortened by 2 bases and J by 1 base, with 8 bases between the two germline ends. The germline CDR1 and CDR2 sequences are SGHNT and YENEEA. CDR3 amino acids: CASSLQGQNTEAFF. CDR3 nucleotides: TGTGCCAGCAGCTTACAGGGACAGAACACTGAAGCTTTCTTT.

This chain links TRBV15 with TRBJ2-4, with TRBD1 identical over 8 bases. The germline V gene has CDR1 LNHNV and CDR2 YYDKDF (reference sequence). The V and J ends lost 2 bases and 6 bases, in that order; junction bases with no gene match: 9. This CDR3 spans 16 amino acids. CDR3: CATSRHRGQGVNIQYF. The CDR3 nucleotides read TGTGCCACCAGCAGACATCGAGGACAGGGTGTAAACATTCAGTACTTC.

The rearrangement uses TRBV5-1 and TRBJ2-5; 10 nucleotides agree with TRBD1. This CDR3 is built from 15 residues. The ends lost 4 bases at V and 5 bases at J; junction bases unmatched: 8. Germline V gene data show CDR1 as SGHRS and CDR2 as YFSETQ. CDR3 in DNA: TGCGCCAGCAGCCTAACGCCGGGACAGGGGGAGACCCAGTACTTC. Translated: CASSLTPGQGETQYF. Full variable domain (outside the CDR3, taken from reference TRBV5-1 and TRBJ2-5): KAGVTQTPRYLIKTRGQQVTLSCSPISGHRSVSWYQQTPGQGLQFLFEYFSETQRNKGNFPGRFSGRQFSNSRSEMNVSTLELGDSALYLCASSLTPGQGETQYFGPGTRLLVL.

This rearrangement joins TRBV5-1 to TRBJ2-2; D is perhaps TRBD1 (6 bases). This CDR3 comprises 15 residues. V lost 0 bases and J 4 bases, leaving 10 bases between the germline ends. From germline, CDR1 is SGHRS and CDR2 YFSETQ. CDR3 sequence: CASSLAGDTTGELFF. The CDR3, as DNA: TGCGCCAGCAGCTTGGCAGGGGATACCACCGGGGAGCTGTTTTTT.

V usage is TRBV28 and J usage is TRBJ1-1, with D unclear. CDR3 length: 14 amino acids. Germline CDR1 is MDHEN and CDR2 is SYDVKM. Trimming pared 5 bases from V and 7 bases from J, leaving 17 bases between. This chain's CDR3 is CASSRPAGKGEAFF. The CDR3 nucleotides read TGTGCCAGCAGTCGCCCGGCTGGTAAAGGTGAAGCTTTCTTT.

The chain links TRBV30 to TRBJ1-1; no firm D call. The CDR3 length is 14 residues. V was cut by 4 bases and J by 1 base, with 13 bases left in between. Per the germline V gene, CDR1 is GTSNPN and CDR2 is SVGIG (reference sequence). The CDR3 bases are TGTGCCTGGACCCAGACGGGCAGGAACACTGAAGCTTTCTTT. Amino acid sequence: CAWTQTGRNTEAFF.

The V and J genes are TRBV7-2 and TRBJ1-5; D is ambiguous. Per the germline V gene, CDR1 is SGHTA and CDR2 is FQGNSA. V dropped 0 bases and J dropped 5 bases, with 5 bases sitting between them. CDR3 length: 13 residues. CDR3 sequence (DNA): TGTGCCAGCAGCTTAGCGAGGTATCAGCCCCAGCATTTT. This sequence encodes CASSLARYQPQHF.

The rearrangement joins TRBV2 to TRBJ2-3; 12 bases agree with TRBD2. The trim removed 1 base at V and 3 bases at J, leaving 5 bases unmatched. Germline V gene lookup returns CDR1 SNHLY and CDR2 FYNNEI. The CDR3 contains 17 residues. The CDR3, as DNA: TGTGCCAGCAGTGAAGAGGGGACTAGCGGGTGGACAGATACGCAGTATTTT. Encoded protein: CASSEEGTSGWTDTQYF.

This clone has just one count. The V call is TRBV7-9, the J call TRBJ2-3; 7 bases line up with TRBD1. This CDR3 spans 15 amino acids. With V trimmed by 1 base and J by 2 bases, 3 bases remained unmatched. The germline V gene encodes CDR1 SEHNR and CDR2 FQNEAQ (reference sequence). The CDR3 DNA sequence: TGTGCCAGCAGCTTAGATAGGGGGCACACAGATACGCAGTATTTT. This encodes CASSLDRGHTDTQYF.

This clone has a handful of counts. This CDR3 is CAWSGRDTDTGELFF. In nucleotides, the CDR3 is TGTGCCTGGAGCGGCCGGGACACCGACACCGGGGAGCTGTTTTTT. The chain joins TRBV30 to TRBJ2-2, with a possible D match to TRBD1 (6 bases). V lost 3 bases and J lost 3, with 14 bases in between. The CDR3 length is 15 residues. In germline, CDR1 is GTSNPN, CDR2 SVGIG (reference sequence).

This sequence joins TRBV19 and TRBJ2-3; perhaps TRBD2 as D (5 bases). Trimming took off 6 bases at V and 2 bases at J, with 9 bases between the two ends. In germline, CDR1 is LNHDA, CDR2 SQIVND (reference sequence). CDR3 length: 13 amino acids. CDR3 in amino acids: CASRFRDTDTQYF. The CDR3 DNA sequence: TGTGCCAGTAGGTTCCGGGACACAGATACGCAGTATTTT.

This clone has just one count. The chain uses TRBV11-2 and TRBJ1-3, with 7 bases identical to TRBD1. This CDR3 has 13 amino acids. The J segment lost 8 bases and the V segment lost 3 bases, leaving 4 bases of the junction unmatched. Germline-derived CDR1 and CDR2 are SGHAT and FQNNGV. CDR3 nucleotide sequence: TGTGCCAGCAGCTTTTCCAGGGGGGACACCATATATTTT. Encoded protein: CASSFSRGDTIYF.